The T cell receptor (beta chain) described here comes from a study of shared clonotypes between healthy human individuals. The trim removed 7 bases at V and 2 bases at J, leaving 4 bases unmatched. CDR3 length equals 14 residues. The germline CDR1 and CDR2 sequences are WSHSY and SAAADI. Clones were read by immunoSEQ multiplex PCR, and TCRdb kept only the in-frame ones, dropping some. The table lists 400,000 or so clones, roughly 96% of them singletons. This chain joins TRBV10-2 and TRBJ2-7, with TRBD1 matching 11 bases. Sequenced material: memory CD8+ T cells sorted from blood. The subset: CD45RO+ cells pooled with CCR7-negative TemRA cells. This sequence originates from a man aged 25-40 years in good health. The CDR3 sequence is CASTMGQGAYEQYF. The CDR3, as DNA: TGCGCCAGCACAATGGGACAGGGGGCCTACGAGCAGTACTTC.